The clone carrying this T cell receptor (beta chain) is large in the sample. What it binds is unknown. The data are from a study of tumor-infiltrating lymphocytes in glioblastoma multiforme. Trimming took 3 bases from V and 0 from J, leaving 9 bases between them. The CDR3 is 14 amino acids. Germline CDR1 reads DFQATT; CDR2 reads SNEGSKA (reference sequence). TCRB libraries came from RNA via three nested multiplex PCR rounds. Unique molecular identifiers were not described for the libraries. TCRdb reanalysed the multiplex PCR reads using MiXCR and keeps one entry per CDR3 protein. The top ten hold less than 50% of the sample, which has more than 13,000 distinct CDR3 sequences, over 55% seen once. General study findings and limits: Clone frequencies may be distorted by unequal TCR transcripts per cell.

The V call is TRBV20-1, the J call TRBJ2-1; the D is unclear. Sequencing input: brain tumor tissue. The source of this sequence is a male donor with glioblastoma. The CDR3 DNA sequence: TGCAGTGCTAGGGATATGGGCTCCTACAATGAGCAGTTCTTC. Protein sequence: CSARDMGSYNEQFF.